The 7 T cell receptor beta chains listed next were all sequenced from one sample in a study of blood T cell repertoires in COVID-19. TCRdb keeps only in-frame clones here, not all; method: immunoSEQ multiplex PCR. This table has 130,000 to 150,000 clones, around 76% appearing once. Source material: peripheral blood. The receptors here all came from a man between 60 and 75 years old with acute or convalescent COVID-19.

The chain joins TRBV6-2 or TRBV6-3 to TRBJ2-1; D may be TRBD2 (6 bases). This CDR3 has 15 residues. V dropped 6 bases and J dropped 10 bases, with 22 bases sitting between them. From germline, CDR1 is MNHEY and CDR2 SVGEGT. The CDR3 nucleotides read TGTGCCAGCAGCTTGAGCACCGTGGAGGGGCGAGAGCAGTTCTTC. Amino acids: CASSLSTVEGREQFF.

This rearrangement joins TRBV6-5 to TRBJ2-7, with 9 bases lining up with TRBD1. CDR1 is MNHEY and CDR2 is SVGAGI in the germline V gene. Trimming cost V 4 bases and J 8 bases; bases outside gene matches: 3. The CDR3 sequence is 12 residues long. CDR3 region: CASSSNRGQQYF. CDR3 DNA sequence: TGTGCCAGCAGTTCCAACAGGGGGCAGCAGTACTTC.

The chain uses TRBV4-1 and TRBJ1-1; D uncertain. The germline CDR1 and CDR2 sequences are MGHRA and YSYEKL. V was cut by 0 bases and J by 4 bases, with 9 bases left in between. The CDR3 spans 14 residues. The CDR3 DNA follows: TGCGCCAGCAGCCAAGATCACGGTCCCACTGAAGCTTTCTTT. Translation: CASSQDHGPTEAFF.

The genes are TRBV5-1 and TRBJ2-2; 11 bases line up with TRBD2. Germline values: CDR1 SGHRS, CDR2 YFSETQ. The CDR3 consists of 16 residues. The junction had 6 bases not matched to a gene; V was cut back by 4 bases and J by 4 bases. The CDR3 region has the DNA TGCGCCAGCAGCCCCGGACTAGCGGGCGGCACCGGGGAGCTGTTTTTT. This codes for CASSPGLAGGTGELFF.

V usage is TRBV10-2 and J usage is TRBJ1-1; no reliable D call. There are 13 residues in the CDR3. CDR1 WSHSY and CDR2 SAAADI come from the germline V gene. Deletions cut 0 bases from V and 6 bases from J, with 8 bases between. CDR3 loop: CASSESAGAEAFF. DNA for the CDR3: TGCGCCAGCAGTGAGTCCGCGGGAGCTGAAGCTTTCTTT.

This sequence joins TRBV29-1 and TRBJ1-1; D is uncertain. Germline V gene sequence: CDR1 SQVTM, CDR2 ANQGSEA. This CDR3 spans 15 amino acids. Trimming removed 1 base at V and 10 bases at J, with 22 bases between. The CDR3 DNA reads TGCAGCGTTGAAGGTAGGCAGAGACCTACCCGAGGAGCTTTCTTT. This sequence encodes CSVEGRQRPTRGAFF.

The chain employs TRBV15 and TRBJ2-7; a weak D match, TRBD2 (5 bases). CDR3 length: 13 amino acids. Trimming removed 0 bases from V and 5 bases from J, with 8 bases in between. Per the germline V gene, CDR1 is LNHNV and CDR2 is YYDKDF (reference sequence). CDR3: CATSRDAGNEQYF. Written as DNA, the CDR3 is TGTGCCACCAGCAGAGATGCGGGTAACGAGCAGTACTTC.